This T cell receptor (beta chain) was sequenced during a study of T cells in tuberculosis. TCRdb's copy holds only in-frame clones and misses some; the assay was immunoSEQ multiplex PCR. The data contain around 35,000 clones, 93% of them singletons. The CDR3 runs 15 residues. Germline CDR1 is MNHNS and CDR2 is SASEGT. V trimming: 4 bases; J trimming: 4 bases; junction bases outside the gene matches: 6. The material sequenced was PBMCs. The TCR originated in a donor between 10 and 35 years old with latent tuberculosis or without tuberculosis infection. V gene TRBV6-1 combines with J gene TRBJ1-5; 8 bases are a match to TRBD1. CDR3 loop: CASSVGQGANQPQHF. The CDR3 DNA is TGTGCCAGCAGTGTTGGGCAGGGGGCAAATCAGCCCCAGCATTTT.